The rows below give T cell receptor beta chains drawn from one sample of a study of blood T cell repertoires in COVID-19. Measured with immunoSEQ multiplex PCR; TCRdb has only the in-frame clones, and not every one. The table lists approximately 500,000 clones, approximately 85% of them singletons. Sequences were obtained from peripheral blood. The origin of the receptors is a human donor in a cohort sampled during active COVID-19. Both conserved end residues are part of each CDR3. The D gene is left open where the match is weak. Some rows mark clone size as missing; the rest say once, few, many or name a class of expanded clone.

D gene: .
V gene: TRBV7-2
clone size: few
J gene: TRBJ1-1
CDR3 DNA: TGTGCCAGCAGCTCAAACTCGGTCACTGAAGCTTTCTTT
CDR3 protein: CASSSNSVTEAFF

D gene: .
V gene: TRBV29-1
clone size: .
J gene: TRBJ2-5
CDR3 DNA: TGCAGCGTTGCTCTACAGGGCGGGCGGGAGACCCAGTACTTC
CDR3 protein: CSVALQGGRETQYF

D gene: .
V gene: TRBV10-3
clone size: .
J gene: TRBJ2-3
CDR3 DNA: TGTGCCATCAGGGCGACAGGCGTTAGCACAGATACGCAGTATTTT
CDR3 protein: CAIRATGVSTDTQYF

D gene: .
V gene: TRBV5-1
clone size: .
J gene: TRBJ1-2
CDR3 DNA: TGCGCCAGCAGCTTGGTAGGGGACTATGGCTACACCTTC
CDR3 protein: CASSLVGDYGYTF

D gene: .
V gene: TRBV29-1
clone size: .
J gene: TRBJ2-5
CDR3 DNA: TGCAGCGCCTATGCTAGGCGGCAAGAGACCCAGTACTTC
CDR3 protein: CSAYARRQETQYF

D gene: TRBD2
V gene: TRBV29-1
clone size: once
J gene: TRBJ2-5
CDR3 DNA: TGCAGCGTTGAAGGATTGAGGGCTAGCGGAGGACAAGAGACCCAGTACTTC
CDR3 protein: CSVEGLRASGGQETQYF

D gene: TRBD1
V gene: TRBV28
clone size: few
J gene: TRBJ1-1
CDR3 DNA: TGTGCCAGCAGTTACCCGGGACAGGGGTACACTGAAGCTTTCTTT
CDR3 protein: CASSYPGQGYTEAFF

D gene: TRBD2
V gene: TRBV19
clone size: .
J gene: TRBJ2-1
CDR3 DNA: TGTGCCAGTAGTAGGGCCGGGACTAGCGGGAGAGTCTACAATGAGCAGTTCTTC
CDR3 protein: CASSRAGTSGRVYNEQFF

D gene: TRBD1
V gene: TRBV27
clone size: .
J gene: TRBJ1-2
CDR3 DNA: TGTGCCAGCAGAGACAGGGCTAACTATGGCTACACCTTC
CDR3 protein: CASRDRANYGYTF

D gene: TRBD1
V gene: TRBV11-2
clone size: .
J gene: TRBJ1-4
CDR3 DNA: TGTGCCAGCAGCTTACTCGGACAGGGAGAGCAGGAAAAACTGTTTTTT
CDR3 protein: CASSLLGQGEQEKLFF

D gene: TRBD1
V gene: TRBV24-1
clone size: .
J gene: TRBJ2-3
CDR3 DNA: TGTGCCACCAGTCCCGGGACAGGGAGGTCGAGCACAGATACGCAGTATTTT
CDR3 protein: CATSPGTGRSSTDTQYF

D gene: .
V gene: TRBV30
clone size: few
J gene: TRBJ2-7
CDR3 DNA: TGTGCCTGGAGCCCCGGGGCGGGATTTGGGGAGCAGTACTTC
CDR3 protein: CAWSPGAGFGEQYF

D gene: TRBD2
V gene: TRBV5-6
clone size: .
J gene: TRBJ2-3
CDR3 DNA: TGTGCCAGCAGCTTTAGGACTAGCGGCACAGATACGCAGTATTTT
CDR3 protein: CASSFRTSGTDTQYF

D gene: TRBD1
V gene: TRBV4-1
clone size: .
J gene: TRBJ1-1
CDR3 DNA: TGCGCCAGCAGCCCATCGGACAGGACAAGTTTTAAAGCTTTCTTT
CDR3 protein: CASSPSDRTSFKAFF

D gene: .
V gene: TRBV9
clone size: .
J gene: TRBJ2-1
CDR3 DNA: TGTGCCAGCAGCAAAGAAGGGGCACCTTGGGATGAGCAGTTCTTC
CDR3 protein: CASSKEGAPWDEQFF

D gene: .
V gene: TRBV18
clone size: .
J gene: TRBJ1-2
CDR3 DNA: TGTGCCAGCTCACCCGCCGGGGGATTCTATGGCTACACCTTC
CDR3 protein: CASSPAGGFYGYTF

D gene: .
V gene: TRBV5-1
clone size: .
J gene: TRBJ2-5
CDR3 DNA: TGCGCCAGCAGCTTGGCCGACAGCCAAGAGACCCAGTACTTC
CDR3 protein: CASSLADSQETQYF

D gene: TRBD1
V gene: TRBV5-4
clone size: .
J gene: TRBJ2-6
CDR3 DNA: TGTGCCAGCAGCCTCGGACAGGGAGCCCTTCGGAAAGATCCCAACGTCCTGACTTTC
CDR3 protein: CASSLGQGALRKDPNVLTF

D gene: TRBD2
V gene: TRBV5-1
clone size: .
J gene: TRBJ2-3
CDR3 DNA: TGCGCCAGCAGCCGCCGACTAGCGGAAAGCACAGATACGCAGTATTTT
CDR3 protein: CASSRRLAESTDTQYF

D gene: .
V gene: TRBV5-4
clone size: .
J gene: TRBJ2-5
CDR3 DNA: TGTGCCAGCAGCTCGCAACGACAGCCTCAAGAGACCCAGTACTTC
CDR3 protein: CASSSQRQPQETQYF

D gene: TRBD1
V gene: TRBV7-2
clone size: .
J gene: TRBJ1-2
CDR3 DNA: TGTGCCAGCAGCATCACCGGGACAGGGCATGGCTACACCTTC
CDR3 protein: CASSITGTGHGYTF

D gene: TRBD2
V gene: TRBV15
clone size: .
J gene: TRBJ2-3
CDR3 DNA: TGTGCCACCAGCAGAGAAGCGGGAGGGTCACCTTATACGCAGTATTTT
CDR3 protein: CATSREAGGSPYTQYF

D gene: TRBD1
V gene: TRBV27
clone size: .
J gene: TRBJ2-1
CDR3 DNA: TGTGCCAGCAGTTTTAGGCTCGGACAGGGATGGTTCTTC
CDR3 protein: CASSFRLGQGWFF

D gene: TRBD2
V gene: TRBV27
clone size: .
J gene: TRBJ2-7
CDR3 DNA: TGTGCCAGCAGTTTGCGGGGGTTTTCCTACGAGCAGTACTTC
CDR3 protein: CASSLRGFSYEQYF

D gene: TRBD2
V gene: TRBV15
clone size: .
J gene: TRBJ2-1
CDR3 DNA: TGTGCCACCAGCAGAGAGGTCCTAGCGGAGGGGTACAATGAGCAGTTCTTC
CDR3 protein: CATSREVLAEGYNEQFF

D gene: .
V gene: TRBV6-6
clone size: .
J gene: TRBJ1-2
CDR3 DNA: TGTGCCAGCAGTCCTGGGAGCAGCCACGAATCCTCCTATGTTACGGGCTACACCTTC
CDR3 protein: CASSPGSSHESSYVTGYTF

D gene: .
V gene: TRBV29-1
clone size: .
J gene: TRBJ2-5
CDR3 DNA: TGCAGCGTTACTCCTAGTGGGAGTAGGGAGACCCAGTACTTC
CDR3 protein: CSVTPSGSRETQYF

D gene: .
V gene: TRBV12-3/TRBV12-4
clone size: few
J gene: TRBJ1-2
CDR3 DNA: TGTGCCACCCGAGGGGACTCCTATGGCTACACCTTC
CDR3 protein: CATRGDSYGYTF

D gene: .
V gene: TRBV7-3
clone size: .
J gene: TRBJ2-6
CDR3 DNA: TGTGCCAGCAGCTTAAGTCTGGGAGCTGGGGCCAACGTCCTGACTTTC
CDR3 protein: CASSLSLGAGANVLTF